The 9 T cell receptor beta chains presented below share a single source sample, sequenced in a study of T cell repertoires in cytomegalovirus infection. One entry per CDR3 protein results from TCRdb running MiXCR on the reads. In the table there are roughly 500,000 distinct CDR3 sequences, about two fifths of which are singletons. No antigen has been identified for these receptors. The sequenced sample was cultured PBMCs, obtained from culture after CMV antigen stimulation. These receptors all stem from a human donor in good health (CMV status not recorded). Some clones in this sample may be carry-over from other donors' samples.

The rearrangement uses TRBV7-2 and TRBJ2-7; 7 bases match TRBD1. Trimming at V came to 9 bases and at J to 2 bases, leaving 7 bases not matched to a gene. The CDR3 spans 13 residues. The germline V gene has CDR1 SGHTA and CDR2 FQGNSA. The CDR3: CASSRTGPYEQYF. The CDR3 DNA follows: TGTGCCAGTTCCCGGACAGGCCCCTACGAGCAGTACTTC. Combining the CDR3 with reference TRBV7-2 and TRBJ2-7 gives the whole variable domain GAGVSQSPSNKVTEKGKDVELRCDPISGHTALYWYRQSLGQGLEFLIYFQGNSAPDKSGLPSDRFSAERTGGSVSTLTIQRTQQEDSAVYLCASSRTGPYEQYFGPGTRLTVT.

The rearrangement joins TRBV14 to TRBJ2-7, with D perhaps matching TRBD2 (6 bases). The CDR3 runs 17 residues. Germline values: CDR1 SGHDN, CDR2 FVKESK. V lost 1 base, J lost 4 bases, and 20 bases lay in between. CDR3 loop: CASSQAADRLEPYEQYF. CDR3 nucleotide sequence: TGTGCCAGCAGCCAAGCGGCGGACCGACTAGAACCTTACGAGCAGTACTTC.

This clonotype was counted only a few times. The rearrangement uses TRBV4-3 and TRBJ2-7; D not certain. CDR1 and CDR2 from the germline V gene are LGHNA and YSLEER. The CDR3 has 13 amino acids. V lost 1 base, J lost 6 bases, and 10 bases lay in between. CDR3 protein: CASSQAGLTEQYF. The CDR3 DNA reads TGCGCCAGCAGCCAAGCCGGGCTTACCGAGCAGTACTTC.

CDR3 DNA sequence: TGCAGCGTTGTGGCGGGGGGGCCGTACGAGCAGTACTTC. Its protein product is CSVVAGGPYEQYF. This sequence joins TRBV29-1 and TRBJ2-7, with TRBD2 identical over 9 bases. This CDR3 comprises 13 residues. After removal of 4 bases from V and 4 bases from J, the junction contained 5 bases not matched to a gene. Germline assignment: CDR1 SQVTM and CDR2 ANQGSEA.

This clonotype came up a few times. The chain couples TRBV12-3 or TRBV12-4 to TRBJ2-7; D gene ambiguous. CDR3 length: 12 amino acids. V was pared by 3 bases and J by 5 bases, with 8 bases between. The chain's CDR3 is CASSFRVNEQYF. The CDR3 coding sequence is TGTGCCAGCAGTTTTCGGGTTAACGAGCAGTACTTC.

The chain uses TRBV5-4 and TRBJ2-5; D is possibly TRBD1 or TRBD2 (5 bases each). The CDR3 has 15 amino acids. The germline V and J ends were trimmed by 4 bases and 4 bases, with 17 bases remaining between them. Germline assignment: CDR1 SGHNT and CDR2 YYREEE (reference sequence). In nucleotides, the CDR3 is TGTGCCAGCAGCCTGGAAACAGGACGGGGAGAGACCCAGTACTTC. Its protein is CASSLETGRGETQYF.

This clonotype was observed a few times. This rearrangement joins TRBV7-8 to TRBJ1-3; D remains ambiguous. The CDR3 spans 16 residues. V gave up 1 base and J gave up 0 bases, with 10 bases separating them. CDR1 is SGHVS and CDR2 is FQNEAQ in the germline V gene. CDR3 nucleotides: TGTGCCAGCAGCTTAGTTCCCAGCCTCTCTGGAAACACCATATATTTT. Residues: CASSLVPSLSGNTIYF.

In this sample, this clonotype turned up many times. The chain couples TRBV12-3 or TRBV12-4 to TRBJ1-5; 8 bases are shared with TRBD1. The CDR3 has 14 amino acids. V trimming: 7 bases; J trimming: 5 bases; junction bases outside the gene matches: 7. The CDR3 coding sequence is TGTGCCAGCAACCGACAGGGGTACGATCAGCCCCAGCATTTT. Translated, it gives CASNRQGYDQPQHF.

This clonotype was seen at least ten times. This sequence joins TRBV7-2 and TRBJ2-1; 10 bases match TRBD2. The CDR3 consists of 14 residues. Trimming at V came to 3 bases and at J to 7 bases, leaving 3 bases not matched to a gene. Germline values: CDR1 SGHTA, CDR2 FQGNSA. This CDR3 is CASSLVAGGNEQFF. CDR3 bases: TGTGCCAGCAGCTTGGTAGCGGGAGGTAATGAGCAGTTCTTC.